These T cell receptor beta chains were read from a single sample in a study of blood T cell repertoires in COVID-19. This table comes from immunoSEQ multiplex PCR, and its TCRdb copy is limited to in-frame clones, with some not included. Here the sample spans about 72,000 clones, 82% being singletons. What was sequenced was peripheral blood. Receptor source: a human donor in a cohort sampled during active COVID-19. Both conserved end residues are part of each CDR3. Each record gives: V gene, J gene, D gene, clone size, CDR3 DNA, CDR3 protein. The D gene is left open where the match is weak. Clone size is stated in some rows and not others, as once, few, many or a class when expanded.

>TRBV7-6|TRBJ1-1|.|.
TGTGCCAGCAGCTTAGGGCATCTCTTCTCTTCTGAAGCTTTCTTT
CASSLGHLFSSEAFF
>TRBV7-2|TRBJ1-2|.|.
TGTGCCAGCAGTACATCCTCCTATGGCTACACCTTC
CASSTSSYGYTF
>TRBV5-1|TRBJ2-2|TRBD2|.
TGCGCCAGCAGCACCGCAGGACTAGCGGGGCCCGGGGAGCTGTTTTTT
CASSTAGLAGPGELFF
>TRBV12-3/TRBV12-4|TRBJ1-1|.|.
TGTGCCAGCAGTTCGGGGACTGAAGCTTTCTTT
CASSSGTEAFF
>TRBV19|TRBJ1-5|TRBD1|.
TGTGCCAGTAGTATGAAAGGGGGCGGGCAGCCCCAGCATTTT
CASSMKGGGQPQHF
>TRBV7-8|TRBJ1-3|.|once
TGTGCCAGCAGCCGCCCCACTCAGGGGATTGCTGGAAACACCATATATTTT
CASSRPTQGIAGNTIYF
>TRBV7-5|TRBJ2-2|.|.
TGTGTCAGAAGCGTTCGGGGCAGGGGAGACACCGGGGAGCTGTTTTTT
CVRSVRGRGDTGELFF
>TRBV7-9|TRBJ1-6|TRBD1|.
TGTGCCAGCAGCTTAGGTCTGGGACAGGGTGTCAATTCACCCCTCCACTTT
CASSLGLGQGVNSPLHF
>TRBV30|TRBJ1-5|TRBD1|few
TGTGCCTGGAGGGACAGGGGACACAATCAGCCCCAGCATTTT
CAWRDRGHNQPQHF
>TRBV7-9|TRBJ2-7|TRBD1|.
TGTGCCAGCAGCTCGGACAGGGTGACTGACGAGCAGTACTTC
CASSSDRVTDEQYF
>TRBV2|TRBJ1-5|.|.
TGTGCCAGCAGTGACAGGCCCCATCAGCCCCAGCATTTT
CASSDRPHQPQHF
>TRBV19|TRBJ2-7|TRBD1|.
TGTGCCAGTAGTATAGTCGGGACAGGGAACTACGAGCAGTACTTC
CASSIVGTGNYEQYF
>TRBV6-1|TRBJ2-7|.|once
TGTGCCAGCAGTGAAGGTCCGTGGGAGACTCAAACCTACGAGCAGTACTTC
CASSEGPWETQTYEQYF
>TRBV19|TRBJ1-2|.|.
TGTGCCAGTAGTAAAGCGGGGGAGGAGATCTATGGCTACACCTTC
CASSKAGEEIYGYTF
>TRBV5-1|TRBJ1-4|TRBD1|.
TGCGCCAGCAGCTTGCGGGGGACAGTCCCTAATGAAAAACTGTTTTTT
CASSLRGTVPNEKLFF
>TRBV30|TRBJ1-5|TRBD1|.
TGTGCCTGGGGACCGGGACAGGGACGCCCTTGGCATTTT
CAWGPGQGRPWHF
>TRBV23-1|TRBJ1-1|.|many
TGCGCCAGCAGTCCCCCTACGGGAACTGAAGCTTTCTTT
CASSPPTGTEAFF
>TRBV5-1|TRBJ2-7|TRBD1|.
TGCGCCAGCAGCGTCCGACAGGGCGGAGGCGAGCAGTACTTC
CASSVRQGGGEQYF
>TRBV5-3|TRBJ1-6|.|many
TGTGCCAGAAGCCCGTCGGGCGGGGTGCTTGGGTATAATTCACCCCTCCACTTT
CARSPSGGVLGYNSPLHF
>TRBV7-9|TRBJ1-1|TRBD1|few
TGTGCCAGCAGCCCGAATCTTGACAGGGACACTGAAGCTTTCTTT
CASSPNLDRDTEAFF
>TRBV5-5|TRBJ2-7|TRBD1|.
TGTGCCAGCAGCTTTTCGGGACAGTTCTACGAGCAGTACTTC
CASSFSGQFYEQYF
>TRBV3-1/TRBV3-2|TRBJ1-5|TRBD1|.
TGTGCCAGCAGCCAAAACCGAGGGGGCGCAGGACAGCATTTT
CASSQNRGGAGQHF
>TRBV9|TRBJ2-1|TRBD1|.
TGTGCCAGCAGCGCCGGGACAGGGGCCTTTAATGAGCAGTTCTTC
CASSAGTGAFNEQFF
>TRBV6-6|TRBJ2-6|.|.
TGTGCCAGCAGCACTATTAGGAGCTCTGGGGCCAACGTCCTGACTTTC
CASSTIRSSGANVLTF
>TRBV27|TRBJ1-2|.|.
TGTGCCAGCAGTTTCAGGCCGAAGGACATTGGCTACACCTTC
CASSFRPKDIGYTF
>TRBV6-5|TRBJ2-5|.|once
TGTGCCAGCAGCGACCTCAGGGGTAAGGAGACCCAGTACTTC
CASSDLRGKETQYF
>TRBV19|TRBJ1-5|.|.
TGTGCCAGTACTATACAGGGAGGGAGCAATCAGCCCCAGCATTTT
CASTIQGGSNQPQHF
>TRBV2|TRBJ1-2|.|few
TGTGCCTCAGCGGGGGTTAACTATGGCTACACCTTC
CASAGVNYGYTF
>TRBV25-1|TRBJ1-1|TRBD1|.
TGTGCCAGCAGTGGGGGACAGGGCCCTTTCTTT
CASSGGQGPFF
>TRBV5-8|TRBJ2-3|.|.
TGTGCCAGCAGCTTGGAGTCTAGCGGCACAGATACGCAGTATTTT
CASSLESSGTDTQYF
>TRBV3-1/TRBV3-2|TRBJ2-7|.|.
TGTGCCAGCAGCCAAGACCCCTTTTCTATCTACGAGCAGTACTTC
CASSQDPFSIYEQYF
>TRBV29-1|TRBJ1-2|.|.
TGCAGCACCGCAGGCGCAGGGCTCGGGTATGGCTACACCTTC
CSTAGAGLGYGYTF
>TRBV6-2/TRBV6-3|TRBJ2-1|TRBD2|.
TGTGCCAGCAGTTGGGGCGGACTAGCGGGGAGCTCCTACAATGAGCAGTTCTTC
CASSWGGLAGSSYNEQFF
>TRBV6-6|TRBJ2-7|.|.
TGTGCCAGCAGTCTTACGGAGTACGAGCAGTACTTC
CASSLTEYEQYF
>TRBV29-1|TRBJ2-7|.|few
TGCAGCGTTGAAAAGGGCGGACTCTACGAGCAGTACTTC
CSVEKGGLYEQYF
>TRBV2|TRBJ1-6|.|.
TGTGCCAGCAGTACAGGTTATAATTCACCCCTCCACTTT
CASSTGYNSPLHF
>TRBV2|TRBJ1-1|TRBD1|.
TGTGCCAGCAGTGTACAGGGGGTGAACACTGAAGCTTTCTTT
CASSVQGVNTEAFF
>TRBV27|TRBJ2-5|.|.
TGTGCCAGCAAGAAGGAGAGCATACAAGAGACCCAGTACTTC
CASKKESIQETQYF
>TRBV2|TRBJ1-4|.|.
TGTGCCAGCAGCCCGGACAGAAGGAATGAAAAACTGTTTTTT
CASSPDRRNEKLFF
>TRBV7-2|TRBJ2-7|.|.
TGTGCCAGCAGCTTAGTTGGCAGGGCCTCGACCTACGAGCAGTACTTC
CASSLVGRASTYEQYF
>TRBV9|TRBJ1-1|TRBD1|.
TGTGCCAGCAGCGTAGGGGACAGGCTGAACACTGAAGCTTTCTTT
CASSVGDRLNTEAFF
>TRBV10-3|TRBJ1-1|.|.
TGTGCCATCAGGGATTCCCCGGGGAACACTGAAGCTTTCTTT
CAIRDSPGNTEAFF
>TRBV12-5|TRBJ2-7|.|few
TGTGCTAGTGGTTGGGAGGACAGGTCTAGTCTGTACTTC
CASGWEDRSSLYF
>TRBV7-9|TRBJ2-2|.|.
TGTGCCAGCAGCCGCGTAGGGGGTTCCGGGGAGCTGTTTTTT
CASSRVGGSGELFF
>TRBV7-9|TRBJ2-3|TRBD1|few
TGTGCCAGCGGAGGGACAGGGGGGTTTCGGACAGATACGCAGTATTTT
CASGGTGGFRTDTQYF
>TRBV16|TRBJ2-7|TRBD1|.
TGTGCCAGCAGCCAATCAACGAGACAGGGGCTCTACGAGCAGTACTTC
CASSQSTRQGLYEQYF
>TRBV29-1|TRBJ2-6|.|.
TGCAGCGTTGAAACGGGATCTGGGGCCAACGTCCTGACTTTC
CSVETGSGANVLTF
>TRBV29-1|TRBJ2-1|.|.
TGCAGCGTTGGAGGGGACTATGAGCAGTTCTTC
CSVGGDYEQFF
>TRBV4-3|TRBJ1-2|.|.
TGCGCCAGCAGCCAAGATGGGGGCAGGGTGGGTGGCTACACCTTC
CASSQDGGRVGGYTF
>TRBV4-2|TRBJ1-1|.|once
TGTGCCAGCAGCCAAGGGGGACTGATGAACACTGAAGCTTTCTTT
CASSQGGLMNTEAFF
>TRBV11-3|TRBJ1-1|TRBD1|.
TGTGCCAGCAGCGCCGGACAGGGGCAGTTTGGCACTGAAGCTTTCTTT
CASSAGQGQFGTEAFF
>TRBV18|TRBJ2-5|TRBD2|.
TGTGCCAGCTCCCCACTAGCGGGGTACCAAGAGACCCAGTACTTC
CASSPLAGYQETQYF
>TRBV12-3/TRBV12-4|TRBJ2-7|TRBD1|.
TGTGCCAGCAGTTATGGGACAGCGGACGAGCAGTACTTC
CASSYGTADEQYF